The following is a T cell receptor beta chain sequence with its context. These data originate in a study of blood T cell repertoires in COVID-19. Whole-study context: There were acute and convalescent COVID-19 samples, and they came from the United States, Italy and Spain.

Enrollment of patients from Seattle took place during active infection, with longitudinal follow-up. V trimming: 4 bases; J trimming: 14 bases; junction bases outside the gene matches: 8. The CDR3 has 13 residues. The V gene's germline CDR1 is SEHNR and CDR2 FQNEAQ (reference sequence). Assay used: immunoSEQ multiplex PCR; TCRdb lists only in-frame clones, some missing. The table has 440,000 or so clones, about 89% seen once. The source is a woman aged 40-49 years with COVID-19, enrolled during active disease. The sample taken for sequencing was peripheral blood. The chain has TRBV7-9 and TRBJ2-1; TRBD2 aligns across 10 bases. Here the CDR3 reads CASSWTSGGAEFF. The CDR3 DNA is TGTGCCAGCAGCTGGACTAGCGGAGGGGCGGAGTTCTTC.